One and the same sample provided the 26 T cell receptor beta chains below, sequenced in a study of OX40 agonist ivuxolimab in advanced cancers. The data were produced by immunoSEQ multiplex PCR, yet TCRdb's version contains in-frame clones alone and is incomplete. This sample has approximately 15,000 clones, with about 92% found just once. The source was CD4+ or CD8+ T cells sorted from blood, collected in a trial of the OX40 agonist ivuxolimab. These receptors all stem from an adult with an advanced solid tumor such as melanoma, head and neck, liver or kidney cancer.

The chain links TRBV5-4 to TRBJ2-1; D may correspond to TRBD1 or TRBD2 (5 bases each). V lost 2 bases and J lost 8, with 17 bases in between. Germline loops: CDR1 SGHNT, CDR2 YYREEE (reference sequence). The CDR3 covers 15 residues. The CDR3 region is CASSFPREGLDEQFF. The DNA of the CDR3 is TGTGCCAGCAGCTTCCCGAGAGAGGGGTTGGATGAGCAGTTCTTC.

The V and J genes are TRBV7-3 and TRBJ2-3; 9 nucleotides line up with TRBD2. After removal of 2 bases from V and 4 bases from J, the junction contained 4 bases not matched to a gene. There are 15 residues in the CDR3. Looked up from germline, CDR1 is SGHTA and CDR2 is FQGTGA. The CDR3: CASSLSASGADTQYF. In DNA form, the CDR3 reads TGTGCCAGCAGCTTATCGGCTAGCGGGGCAGATACGCAGTATTTT.

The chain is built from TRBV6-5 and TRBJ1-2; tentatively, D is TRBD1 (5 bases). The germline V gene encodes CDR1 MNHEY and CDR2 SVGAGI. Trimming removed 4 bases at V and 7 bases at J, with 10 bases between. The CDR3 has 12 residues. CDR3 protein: CASSSDSIGYTF. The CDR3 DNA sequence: TGTGCCAGCAGTTCCGACAGCATTGGCTACACCTTC.

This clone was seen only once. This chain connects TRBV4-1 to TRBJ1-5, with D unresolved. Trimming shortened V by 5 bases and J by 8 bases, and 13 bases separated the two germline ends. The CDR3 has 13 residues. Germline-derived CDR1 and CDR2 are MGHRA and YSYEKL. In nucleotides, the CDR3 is TGCGCCAGCAGCAGCGGGGTGTCGGAGCCCCAGCATTTT. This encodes CASSSGVSEPQHF.

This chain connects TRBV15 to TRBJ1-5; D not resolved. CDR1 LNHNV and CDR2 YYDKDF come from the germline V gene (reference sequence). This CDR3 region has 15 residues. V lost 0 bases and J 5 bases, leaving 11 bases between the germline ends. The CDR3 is CATSRDKGIYQPQHF. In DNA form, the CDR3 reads TGTGCCACCAGCAGAGATAAAGGGATCTATCAGCCCCAGCATTTT.

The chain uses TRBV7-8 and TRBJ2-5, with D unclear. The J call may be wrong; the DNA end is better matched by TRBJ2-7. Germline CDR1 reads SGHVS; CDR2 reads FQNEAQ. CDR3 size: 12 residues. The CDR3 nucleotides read TGTGCCAGCAGCTCCCGATCGTACGAGCAGTACTTC. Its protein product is CASSSRSYEQYF.

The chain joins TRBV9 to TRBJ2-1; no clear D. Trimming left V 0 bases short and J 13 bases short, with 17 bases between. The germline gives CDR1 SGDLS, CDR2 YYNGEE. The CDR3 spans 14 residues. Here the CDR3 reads CASSVGGSKGPQFF. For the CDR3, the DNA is TGTGCCAGCAGCGTAGGTGGGTCGAAGGGCCCCCAGTTCTTC.

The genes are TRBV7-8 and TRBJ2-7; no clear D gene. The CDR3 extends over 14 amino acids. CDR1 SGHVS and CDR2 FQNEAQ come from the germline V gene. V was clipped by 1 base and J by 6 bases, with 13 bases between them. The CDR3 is CASSLGGGVFEQYF. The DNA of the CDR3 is TGTGCCAGCAGCTTAGGGGGTGGGGTGTTCGAGCAGTACTTC.

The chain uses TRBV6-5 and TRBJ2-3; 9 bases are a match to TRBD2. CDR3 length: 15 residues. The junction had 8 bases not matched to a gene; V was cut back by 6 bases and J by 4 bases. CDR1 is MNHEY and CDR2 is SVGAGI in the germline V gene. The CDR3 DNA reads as TGTGCCAGCAGCTCGGGACTAGCTCTCGCAGATACGCAGTATTTT. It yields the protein CASSSGLALADTQYF.

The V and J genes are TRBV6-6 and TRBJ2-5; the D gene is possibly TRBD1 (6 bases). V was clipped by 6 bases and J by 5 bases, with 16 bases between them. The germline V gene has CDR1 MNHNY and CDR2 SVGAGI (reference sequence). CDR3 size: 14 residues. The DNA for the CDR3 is TGTGCCAGCAGGCCTATAGAGGGGGAGGAGACCCAGTACTTC. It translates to CASRPIEGEETQYF.

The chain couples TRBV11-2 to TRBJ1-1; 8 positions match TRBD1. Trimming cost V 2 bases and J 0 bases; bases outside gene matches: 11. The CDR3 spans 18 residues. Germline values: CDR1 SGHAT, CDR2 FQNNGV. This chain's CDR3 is CASSLYPRTGRMNTEAFF. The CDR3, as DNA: TGTGCCAGCAGCTTATATCCTCGGACAGGGCGAATGAACACTGAAGCTTTCTTT.

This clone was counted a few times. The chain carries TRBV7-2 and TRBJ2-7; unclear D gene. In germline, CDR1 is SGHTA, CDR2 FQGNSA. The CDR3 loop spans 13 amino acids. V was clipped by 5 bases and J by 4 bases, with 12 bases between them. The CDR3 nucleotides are TGTGCCAGCAGCCTCCTCCGCCTATACGAGCAGTACTTC. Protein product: CASSLLRLYEQYF.

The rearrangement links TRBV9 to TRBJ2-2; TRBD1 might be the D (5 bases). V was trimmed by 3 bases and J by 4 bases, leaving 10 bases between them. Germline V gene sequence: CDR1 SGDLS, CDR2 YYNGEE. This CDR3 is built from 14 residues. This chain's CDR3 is CASSGTGSTGELFF. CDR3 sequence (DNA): TGTGCCAGCAGCGGAACAGGATCCACCGGGGAGCTGTTTTTT.

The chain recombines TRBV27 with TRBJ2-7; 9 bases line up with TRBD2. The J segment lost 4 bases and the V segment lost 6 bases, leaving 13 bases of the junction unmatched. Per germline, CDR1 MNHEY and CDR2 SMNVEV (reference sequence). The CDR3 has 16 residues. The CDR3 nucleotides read TGTGCCAGCAGGAACTCCTGGACTAGCGTTGGGTACGAGCAGTACTTC. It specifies CASRNSWTSVGYEQYF.

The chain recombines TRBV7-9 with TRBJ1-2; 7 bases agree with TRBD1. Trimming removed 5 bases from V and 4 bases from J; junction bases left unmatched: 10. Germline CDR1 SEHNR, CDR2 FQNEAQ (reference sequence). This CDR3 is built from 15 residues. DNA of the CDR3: TGTGCCAGCAGCGGATATAAGGGGGCAGGCTATGGCTACACCTTC. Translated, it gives CASSGYKGAGYGYTF. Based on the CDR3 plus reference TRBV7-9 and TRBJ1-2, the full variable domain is DTGVSQNPRHKITKRGQNVTFRCDPISEHNRLYWYRQTLGQGPEFLTYFQNEAQLEKSRLLSDRFSAERPKGSFSTLEIQRTEQGDSAMYLCASSGYKGAGYGYTFGSGTRLTVV.

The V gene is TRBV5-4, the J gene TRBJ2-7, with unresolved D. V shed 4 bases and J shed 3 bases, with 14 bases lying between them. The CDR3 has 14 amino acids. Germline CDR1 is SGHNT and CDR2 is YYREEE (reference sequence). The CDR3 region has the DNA TGTGCCAGCAGCCTGCCCGGGCAACACTACGAGCAGTACTTC. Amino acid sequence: CASSLPGQHYEQYF.

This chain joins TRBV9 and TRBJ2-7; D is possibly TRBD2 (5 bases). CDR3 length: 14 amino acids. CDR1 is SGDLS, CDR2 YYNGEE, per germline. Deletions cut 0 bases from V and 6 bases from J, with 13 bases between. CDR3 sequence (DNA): TGTGCCAGCAGCGTAGGGTTGGCGGGTCCCGAGCAGTACTTC. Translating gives CASSVGLAGPEQYF.

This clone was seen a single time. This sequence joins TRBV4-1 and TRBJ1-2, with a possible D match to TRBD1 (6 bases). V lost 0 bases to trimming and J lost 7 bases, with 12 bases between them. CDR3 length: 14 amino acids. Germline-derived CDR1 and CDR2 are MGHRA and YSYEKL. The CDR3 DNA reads TGCGCCAGCAGCCAAGAAGGGGGAATCGGTGGCTACACCTTC. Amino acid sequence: CASSQEGGIGGYTF.

The CDR3, as DNA: TGTGCCAGCAGCCGAGCCGAGGTACGGACCGGGGAGCTGTTTTTT. Residues: CASSRAEVRTGELFF. The chain employs TRBV7-6 and TRBJ2-2; D remains ambiguous. Germline V gene lookup returns CDR1 SGHVS and CDR2 FNYEAQ. The CDR3 sequence is 15 residues long. The V gene lost 5 bases and the J gene lost 5 bases, with 15 bases spanning the gap.

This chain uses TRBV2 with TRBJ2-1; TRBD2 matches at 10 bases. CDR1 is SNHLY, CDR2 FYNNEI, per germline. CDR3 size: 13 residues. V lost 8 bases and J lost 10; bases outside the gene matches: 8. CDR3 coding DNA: TGTGCCAGCGGACTAGCGGACCAGTACGAGCAGTTCTTC. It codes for CASGLADQYEQFF.

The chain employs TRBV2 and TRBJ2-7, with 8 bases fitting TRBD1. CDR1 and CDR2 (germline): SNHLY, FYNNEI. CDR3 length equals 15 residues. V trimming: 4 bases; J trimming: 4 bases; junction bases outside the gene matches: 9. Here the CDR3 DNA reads TGTGCCAGCAGTGTAGTAGACAGGGGCGCGTACGAGCAGTACTTC. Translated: CASSVVDRGAYEQYF. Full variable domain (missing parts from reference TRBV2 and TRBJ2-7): EPEVTQTPSHQVTQMGQEVILRCVPISNHLYFYWYRQILGQKVEFLVSFYNNEISEKSEIFDDQFSVERPDGSNFTLKIRSTKLEDSAMYFCASSVVDRGAYEQYFGPGTRLTVT.

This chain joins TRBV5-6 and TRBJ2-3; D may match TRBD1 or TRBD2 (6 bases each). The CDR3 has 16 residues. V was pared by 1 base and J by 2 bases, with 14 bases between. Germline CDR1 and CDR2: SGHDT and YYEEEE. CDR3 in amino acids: CASSLLGGLNTDTQYF. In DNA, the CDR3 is TGTGCCAGCAGCTTGTTGGGGGGCCTGAACACAGATACGCAGTATTTT.

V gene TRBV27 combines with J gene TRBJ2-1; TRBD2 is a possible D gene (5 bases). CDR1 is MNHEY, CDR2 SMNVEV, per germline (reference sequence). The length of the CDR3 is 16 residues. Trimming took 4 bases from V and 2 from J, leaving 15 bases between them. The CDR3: CASSSSPAETYNEQFF. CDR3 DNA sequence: TGTGCCAGCAGTTCCTCCCCAGCGGAGACCTACAATGAGCAGTTCTTC.

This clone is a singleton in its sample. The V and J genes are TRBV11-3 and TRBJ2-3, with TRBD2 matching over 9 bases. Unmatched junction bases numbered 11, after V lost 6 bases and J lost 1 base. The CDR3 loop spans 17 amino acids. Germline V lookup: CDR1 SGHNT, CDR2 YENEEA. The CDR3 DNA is TGTGCCAGCAGTAGCGGGGGCCACCGGTCTGGCACAGATACGCAGTATTTT. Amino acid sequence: CASSSGGHRSGTDTQYF.

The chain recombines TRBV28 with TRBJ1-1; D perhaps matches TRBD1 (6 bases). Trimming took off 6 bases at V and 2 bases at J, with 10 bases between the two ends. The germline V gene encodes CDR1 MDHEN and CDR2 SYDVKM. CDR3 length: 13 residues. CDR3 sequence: CASRLRGNTEAFF. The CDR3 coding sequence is TGTGCCAGCAGGCTCAGGGGAAACACTGAAGCTTTCTTT.

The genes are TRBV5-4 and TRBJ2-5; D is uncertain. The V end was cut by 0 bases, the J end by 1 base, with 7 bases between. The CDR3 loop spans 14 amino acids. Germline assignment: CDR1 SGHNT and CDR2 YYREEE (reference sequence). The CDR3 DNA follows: TGTGCCAGCAGCTTGGACCTAGGCCAAGAGACCCAGTACTTC. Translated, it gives CASSLDLGQETQYF.